Listed here is a single T cell receptor (beta chain). What it recognizes is unknown. PCR employed 60 Vbeta and 13 Jbeta primers. The table came from immunoSEQ multiplex PCR; TCRdb's copy has only in-frame clones and leaves some out. The table has around 220,000 clones, more than 60% seen once. Germline V gives CDR1 SGHVS, CDR2 FNYEAQ. This CDR3 spans 17 amino acids. J lost 0 bases, V lost 6 bases, and 7 bases had no gene match. The data originate from a study of cytomegalovirus exposure and HLA in healthy donors. Study-level findings and limits: More clonal expansion characterized HLA-associated TCR beta chains than equally common others in a later analysis. The dataset shows that most TCR sequences were rare, while some public TCRs occurred in many donors.

The J gene is TRBJ2-2, the V gene TRBV7-6; 10 bases map to TRBD2. Input material: PBMCs. This sequence originates from a woman in her thirties in good health and CMV-seronegative. CDR3 region: CASSLNSGGTNTGELFF. The CDR3 bases are TGTGCCAGCAGTTTAAATAGCGGGGGGACGAACACCGGGGAGCTGTTTTTT.